The 23 T cell receptor beta chains given below trace back to one sample, sequenced in a study of spatial heterogeneity in lung cancer. Time point indicated: sample taken at primary tumor resection. TCRdb fed the 5' RACE reads into MiXCR, producing one record per CDR3 protein. This sample has approximately 25,000 distinct CDR3 sequences, with 7% found just once. Material: PBMCs, obtained at surgery. These receptors were obtained from a male donor with early-stage non-small cell lung cancer.

This clonotype is medium-sized (0.01 to 0.1%) within its sample. The chain links TRBV5-1 to TRBJ2-5, with 8 bases lining up with TRBD1. The CDR3 runs to 14 residues. Trimming cost V 4 bases and J 2 bases; bases outside gene matches: 4. From germline, CDR1 is SGHRS and CDR2 YFSETQ. The CDR3 reads CASSGQGLQETQYF. DNA of the CDR3: TGCGCCAGCAGCGGACAGGGATTACAAGAGACCCAGTACTTC.

This chain joins TRBV5-1 and TRBJ1-1, with a weak D call TRBD1 (6 bases). Trimming removed 0 bases at V and 4 bases at J, with 10 bases between. The CDR3 totals 14 residues. Germline V gives CDR1 SGHRS, CDR2 YFSETQ. The chain's CDR3 is CASSLEAGVTEAFF. The CDR3 DNA is TGCGCCAGCAGCTTGGAAGCAGGGGTCACTGAAGCTTTCTTT.

This clonotype was seen repeatedly, ten times or more. The chain employs TRBV28 and TRBJ2-2; D remains ambiguous. V was clipped by 3 bases and J by 8 bases, with 13 bases between them. There are 14 residues in the CDR3. CDR1 is MDHEN and CDR2 is SYDVKM in the germline V gene. The CDR3 DNA reads as TGTGCCAGCAGTTTGAGGAGATACGCGGGGGAGCTGTTTTTT. Translated: CASSLRRYAGELFF.

In this sample, this clonotype turned up a few times. V and J are TRBV20-1 and TRBJ2-1; D gene unclear. The V end was cut by 3 bases, the J end by 0 bases, with 12 bases between. The CDR3 loop spans 15 amino acids. Germline V gene sequence: CDR1 DFQATT, CDR2 SNEGSKA (reference sequence). The CDR3 protein is CSASLDWSSYNEQFF. DNA for the CDR3: TGCAGTGCTAGCCTCGACTGGAGCTCCTACAATGAGCAGTTCTTC.

Many counts were recorded for this clonotype. The chain employs TRBV2 and TRBJ2-3, with D perhaps TRBD1 (5 bases). Germline CDR1 SNHLY, CDR2 FYNNEI. The CDR3 is 12 amino acids. Trimming took off 4 bases at V and 3 bases at J, with 5 bases between the two ends. In nucleotides, the CDR3 is TGTGCCAGCAGTGCAGGGACAGATACGCAGTATTTT. As protein: CASSAGTDTQYF.

This clonotype is medium-sized by share. The J gene is TRBJ1-1, the V gene TRBV30; D is unresolved. This CDR3 spans 11 amino acids. V dropped 0 bases and J dropped 6 bases, with 5 bases sitting between them. CDR1 GTSNPN and CDR2 SVGIG come from the germline V gene (reference sequence). In DNA form, the CDR3 reads TGTGCCTGGAGTGTAGCACCTGAAGCTTTCTTT. Its protein is CAWSVAPEAFF.

This sequence joins TRBV7-3 and TRBJ2-2; TRBD1 is a possible D gene (5 bases). CDR1 and CDR2 (germline): SGHTA, FQGTGA. This CDR3 region has 13 residues. V shed 5 bases and J shed 5 bases, with 9 bases lying between them. CDR3 protein: CASSAQGTGELFF. The CDR3 coding sequence is TGTGCCAGCAGCGCCCAGGGAACCGGGGAGCTGTTTTTT.

This clonotype was seen ten or more times. The chain is built from TRBV5-1 and TRBJ1-2; the D gene is possibly TRBD1 (6 bases). CDR1 is SGHRS, CDR2 YFSETQ, per germline. V was pared by 4 bases and J by 2 bases, with 18 bases between. The CDR3 is 16 amino acids. The CDR3 here is CASSRTPDRTNYGYTF. In nucleotides, the CDR3 is TGCGCCAGCAGCCGTACCCCAGACAGGACAAACTATGGCTACACCTTC.

This clonotype was counted ten times or more. The J gene is TRBJ2-5, the V gene TRBV14; D is uncertain. Germline V lookup: CDR1 SGHDN, CDR2 FVKESK. The length of the CDR3 is 12 residues. The V gene lost 1 base and the J gene lost 2 bases, with 2 bases spanning the gap. The CDR3 nucleotides are TGTGCCAGCAGCCAAGTTCAAGAGACCCAGTACTTC. Protein sequence: CASSQVQETQYF.

This chain uses TRBV9 with TRBJ2-2, with D perhaps TRBD2 (5 bases). This CDR3 comprises 16 residues. Per the germline V gene, CDR1 is SGDLS and CDR2 is YYNGEE. Deletions cut 3 bases from V and 0 bases from J, with 12 bases between. The CDR3: CASSGTRGPNTGELFF. The CDR3 nucleotides are TGTGCCAGCAGCGGAACTAGAGGACCGAACACCGGGGAGCTGTTTTTT.

At least ten counts were recorded for this clonotype. The genes are TRBV6-6 and TRBJ2-6, with no clear D. This CDR3 region has 12 residues. Germline CDR1 and CDR2: MNHNY and SVGAGI (reference sequence). Trimming stripped 10 bases from V and 0 bases from J, with 4 bases between. The CDR3 loop is CATSSGANVLTF. CDR3 nucleotide sequence: TGTGCCACCTCCTCTGGGGCCAACGTCCTGACTTTC.

In its sample, this clonotype was seen many times. This rearrangement joins TRBV14 to TRBJ1-3; TRBD1 matches 7 bases. Per the germline V gene, CDR1 is SGHDN and CDR2 is FVKESK. Trimming cost V 4 bases and J 2 bases; bases outside gene matches: 5. There are 15 residues in the CDR3. DNA for the CDR3: TGTGCCAGCAGCCGATTTCAGGGGGCTGGAAACACCATATATTTT. Its translation: CASSRFQGAGNTIYF.

The chain joins TRBV7-8 to TRBJ2-1; no definite D call. The germline gives CDR1 SGHVS, CDR2 FQNEAQ. Trimming cost V 5 bases and J 4 bases, with 9 bases left between them. The CDR3 is made up of 13 amino acids. The CDR3 DNA follows: TGTGCCAGCAGCCCCCAAGGGTACAATGAGCAGTTCTTC. Translated: CASSPQGYNEQFF.

There are many counts of this clonotype. The chain is built from TRBV27 and TRBJ2-1; D remains ambiguous. The V gene's germline CDR1 is MNHEY and CDR2 SMNVEV (reference sequence). There are 13 residues in the CDR3. Trimming took off 6 bases at V and 8 bases at J, with 14 bases between the two ends. The CDR3 sequence is CASSPWAGYEQFF. CDR3 bases: TGTGCCAGCAGCCCCTGGGCAGGTTATGAGCAGTTCTTC.

This clonotype was observed at least ten times. The chain links TRBV7-3 to TRBJ2-3, with a possible D match to TRBD2 (6 bases). This CDR3 is 13 amino acids long. Germline CDR1 is SGHTA and CDR2 is FQGTGA. Trimming left V 11 bases short and J 1 base short, with 13 bases between. CDR3 nucleotide sequence: TGTGCCTCAACAAAGCGGGGCACAGATACGCAGTATTTT. It codes for CASTKRGTDTQYF.

This clonotype showed up many times. The V call is TRBV29-1, the J call TRBJ2-2; the D is unclear. CDR3 length: 11 residues. Trimming pared 6 bases from V and 1 base from J, leaving 3 bases between. Germline V CDR1 and CDR2: SQVTM, ANQGSEA. The CDR3 nucleotides read TGCAGCGTGAGGAACACCGGGGAGCTGTTTTTT. The encoded protein is CSVRNTGELFF.

The sample holds a few counts of this clonotype. V usage is TRBV12-3 or TRBV12-4 and J usage is TRBJ2-3, with a possible D match to TRBD2 (5 bases). This CDR3 is 14 amino acids long. Trimming pared 8 bases from V and 2 bases from J, leaving 14 bases between. CDR3 DNA sequence: TGTGCCAGCGTGCCGGGATCGGACACAGATACGCAGTATTTT. Translation: CASVPGSDTDTQYF.

In this sample, this clonotype turned up a few times. V and J are TRBV10-1 and TRBJ2-3, with D uncertain. The CDR3 sequence is 13 residues long. Trimming cost V 0 bases and J 4 bases, with 5 bases left between them. Germline-derived CDR1 and CDR2 are WNHNN and SYGVQD (reference sequence). This CDR3 reads CASSESTPDTQYF. The CDR3 DNA reads TGCGCCAGCAGTGAGTCGACTCCAGATACGCAGTATTTT.

Many counts were recorded for this clonotype. The chain joins TRBV15 to TRBJ2-3; TRBD1 might be the D (6 bases). The CDR3 runs to 13 residues. Germline CDR1 reads LNHNV; CDR2 reads YYDKDF (reference sequence). The V end was cut by 9 bases, the J end by 2 bases, with 12 bases between. CDR3 nucleotides: TGTGCCACTACCGAGGGGGACACAGATACGCAGTATTTT. Translating it yields CATTEGDTDTQYF.

This clonotype was detected ten times or more. The chain carries TRBV6-5 and TRBJ2-3; TRBD2 matches at 8 bases. Germline V gives CDR1 MNHEY, CDR2 SVGAGI. Trimming at V came to 4 bases and at J to 2 bases, leaving 8 bases not matched to a gene. The CDR3 spans 16 residues. Here the CDR3 DNA reads TGTGCCAGCAGTTTATCGAGCGGGGGCCCCACAGATACGCAGTATTTT. Amino acid sequence: CASSLSSGGPTDTQYF.

This clonotype showed up many times. This chain connects TRBV28 to TRBJ2-1, with D perhaps being TRBD1 or TRBD2 (5 bases each). This CDR3 is built from 11 residues. Trimming removed 3 bases at V and 14 bases at J, with 11 bases between. The germline V gene has CDR1 MDHEN and CDR2 SYDVKM. The CDR3 DNA reads TGTGCCAGCAGTTTGGGGGAACGGGAGTTCTTC. Its translation is CASSLGEREFF.

The table lists this clonotype with many counts. The rearrangement joins TRBV4-2 to TRBJ1-2, with D possibly being TRBD1 (5 bases). Germline CDR1 LGHNA, CDR2 YNFKEQ. This CDR3 has 12 residues. V was shortened by 7 bases and J by 7 bases, with 13 bases between the two germline ends. The CDR3 loop reads CASTDSGGGYTF. The CDR3 DNA reads TGTGCCAGCACCGACTCCGGGGGTGGCTACACCTTC.

In this sample, this clonotype turned up many times. The chain links TRBV18 to TRBJ1-4; D is perhaps TRBD1 (5 bases). This CDR3 is built from 15 residues. CDR1 and CDR2 (germline): KGHSH, LQKENI. Trimming removed 3 bases from V and 0 bases from J, with 8 bases in between. CDR3 loop: CASSPGGATNEKLFF. Here the CDR3 DNA reads TGTGCCAGCTCACCTGGGGGTGCAACTAATGAAAAACTGTTTTTT. Combining the CDR3 with reference TRBV18 and TRBJ1-4 gives the whole variable domain NAGVMQNPRHLVRRRGQEARLRCSPMKGHSHVYWYRQLPEEGLKFMVYLQKENIIDESGMPKERFSAEFPKEGPSILRIQQVVRGDSAAYFCASSPGGATNEKLFFGSGTQLSVL.